Listed here is a single T cell receptor beta chain. The antigen remains undetermined. Trimming shortened V by 5 bases and J by 5 bases, and 19 bases separated the two germline ends. Germline V gene lookup returns CDR1 SGHVS and CDR2 FNYEAQ. This CDR3 region has 17 residues. These data belong to a study of cytomegalovirus exposure and HLA in healthy donors. Study outcomes and limitations: Some segments of the V type, notably TRBV6-2 and TRBV6-3, were excluded as indistinguishable. The likely explanation for a cluster of highly shared sequence variants was sequencing artifact. Later analysis identified a missense DCLRE1C variant that was linked to TCR beta V- and J-gene trimming.

The PCR had 60 Vbeta and 13 Jbeta primers. Original methodology: Counted up in a later analysis, unique TCR beta chains came to about 80 million, with about 10 million shared. The repertoire was sequenced with immunoSEQ multiplex PCR; TCRdb's copy has only in-frame clones and lacks some. V, J and clone size were drawn from that table, and D and trimming were deduced from the DNA. The table shows roughly 120,000 clones, with around 74% occurring only once. The V and J genes are TRBV7-6 and TRBJ1-6; D is undetermined. Sequencing was carried out using PBMCs. This clonotype originated in a young man in good health and CMV-seropositive. CDR3 region: CASSPRAGDGDNSPLHF. The CDR3 bases are TGTGCCAGCAGCCCTCGGGCGGGAGACGGCGATAATTCACCCCTCCACTTT.